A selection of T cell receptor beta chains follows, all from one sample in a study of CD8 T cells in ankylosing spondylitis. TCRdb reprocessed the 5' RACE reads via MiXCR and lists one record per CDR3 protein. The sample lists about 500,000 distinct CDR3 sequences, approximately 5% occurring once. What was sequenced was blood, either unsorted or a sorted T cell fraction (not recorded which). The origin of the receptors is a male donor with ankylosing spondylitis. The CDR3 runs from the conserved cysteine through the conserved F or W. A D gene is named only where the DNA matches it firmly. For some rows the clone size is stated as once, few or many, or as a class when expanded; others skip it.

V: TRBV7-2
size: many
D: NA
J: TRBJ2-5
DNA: TGTGCCAGCAGCTTCTCCGGGACTCTCCAAGAGACCCAGTACTTC
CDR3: CASSFSGTLQETQYF

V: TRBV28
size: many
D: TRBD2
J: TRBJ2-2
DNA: TGTGCCAGCAGTTTGGGGGGGGATTCCGGGGAGCTGTTTTTT
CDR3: CASSLGGDSGELFF

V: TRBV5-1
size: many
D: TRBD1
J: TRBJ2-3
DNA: TGCGCCAGCAGCCGGTCCGGGACAGGGTTCACAGATACGCAGTATTTT
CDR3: CASSRSGTGFTDTQYF

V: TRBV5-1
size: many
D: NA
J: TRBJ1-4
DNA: TGCGCCAGCAGCCTAGGGGTATGGAATGAAAAACTGTTTTTT
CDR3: CASSLGVWNEKLFF

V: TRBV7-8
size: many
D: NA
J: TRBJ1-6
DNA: TGTGCCAGCAGCCAACTGAGATCCGAGAATTCACCCCTCCACTTT
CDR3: CASSQLRSENSPLHF

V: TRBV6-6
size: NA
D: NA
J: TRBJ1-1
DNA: TGTGCCAGCAGTTATCCCCCGGATGCTGAAGCTTTCTTT
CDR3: CASSYPPDAEAFF

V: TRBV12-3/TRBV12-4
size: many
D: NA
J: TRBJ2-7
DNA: TGTGCCAGCAGTTCGGGACGTATGGGCTCCTACGAGCAGTACTTC
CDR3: CASSSGRMGSYEQYF

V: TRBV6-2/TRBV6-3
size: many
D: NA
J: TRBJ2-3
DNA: TGTGCCAGCAGCTGGCTGCCCGCAGGGGTTTCCACAGATACGCAGTATTTT
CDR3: CASSWLPAGVSTDTQYF

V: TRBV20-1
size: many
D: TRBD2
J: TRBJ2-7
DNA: TGCAGTGCTAGAGGACGGGGACTAGCGGTAACTAGGAGGTCCTACGAGCAGTACTTC
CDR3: CSARGRGLAVTRRSYEQYF

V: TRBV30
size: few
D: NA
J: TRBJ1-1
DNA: TGTGCCTGGACCCATCTGAACACTGAAGCTTTCTTT
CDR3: CAWTHLNTEAFF

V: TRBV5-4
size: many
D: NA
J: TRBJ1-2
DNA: TGTGCCAGCAGCCCCCAACCCGGGCCCTCCGGGGGCTACACCTTC
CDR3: CASSPQPGPSGGYTF

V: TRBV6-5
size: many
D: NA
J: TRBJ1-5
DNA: TGTGCCAGCAGTTACGGGGTGAATAGCAATCAGCCCCAGCATTTT
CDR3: CASSYGVNSNQPQHF

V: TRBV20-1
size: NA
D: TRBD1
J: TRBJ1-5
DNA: TGCAGTGCCATCAGGGGGATGAGGAATCAGCCCCAGCATTTT
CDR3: CSAIRGMRNQPQHF

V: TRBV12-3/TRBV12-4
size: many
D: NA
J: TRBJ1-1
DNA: TGTGCCAGCAGTTTAGCCGGGCCAGGGGCGTACACTGAAGCTTTCTTT
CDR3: CASSLAGPGAYTEAFF

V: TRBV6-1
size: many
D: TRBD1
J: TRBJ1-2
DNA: TGTGCCAGCACCTACGGAGGGGGCCGAACATATGGCTACACCTTC
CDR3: CASTYGGGRTYGYTF

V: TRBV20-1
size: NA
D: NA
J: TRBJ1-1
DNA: TGCACCCCGGCTGAAGCTTTCTTT
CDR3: CTPAEAFF

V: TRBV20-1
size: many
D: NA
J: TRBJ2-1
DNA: TGCAGTGCTAGGGACCCCCCGGCGGATGAGCAGTTCTTC
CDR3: CSARDPPADEQFF

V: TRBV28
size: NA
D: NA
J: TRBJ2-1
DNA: TGTGCCAGCAGTCCTAGCGGAGGGGGGATTGAAAAGCAGTTCTTC
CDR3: CASSPSGGGIEKQFF